The 9 T cell receptor beta chains below all came from one sample that was sequenced in a study of blood T cell repertoires in COVID-19. Clones were sequenced by immunoSEQ multiplex PCR, and TCRdb holds only the in-frame ones, with some missing. Of roughly 190,000 clones listed, over 80% were seen once; the top ten hold 3% to 3.5%. Sequenced material: PBMCs or T cells enriched from blood (not recorded which). The receptors stem from a woman in her 30s who had been exposed to COVID-19.

The genes are TRBV4-2 and TRBJ2-7, with 8 bases lining up with TRBD2. Germline CDR1 LGHNA, CDR2 YNFKEQ. Trimming cost V 1 base and J 1 base; bases outside gene matches: 9. The CDR3 runs to 17 residues. The CDR3 here is CASSQGGIAGPSYEQYF. The CDR3 DNA reads as TGTGCCAGCAGCCAAGGTGGGATAGCGGGGCCTTCCTACGAGCAGTACTTC.

CDR3: CASSGNRGDIQYF. CDR3 DNA: TGCGCCAGCAGCGGAAACAGGGGTGACATTCAGTACTTC. V usage is TRBV5-1 and J usage is TRBJ2-4; 7 bases line up with TRBD1. J lost 8 bases, V lost 4 bases, and 6 bases had no gene match. The CDR3 is 13 amino acids. Germline CDR1 reads SGHRS; CDR2 reads YFSETQ.

V is TRBV9 and J is TRBJ1-4; no definite D call. CDR1 and CDR2 (germline): SGDLS, YYNGEE. The CDR3 is 12 residues long. Between the trimmed V and J ends, which lost 4 bases and 11 bases, there was a span of 12 bases. Here the CDR3 reads CASSRPRGKLFF. The CDR3 nucleotides are TGTGCCAGCAGCCGGCCACGGGGTAAACTGTTTTTT.

This chain joins TRBV15 and TRBJ1-1; no firm D call. Germline assignment: CDR1 LNHNV and CDR2 YYDKDF (reference sequence). Trimming removed 0 bases from V and 4 bases from J, with 12 bases in between. The CDR3 has 15 residues. The CDR3 protein is CATSRDTGIGTEAFF. CDR3 in DNA: TGTGCCACCAGCAGAGATACGGGAATCGGCACTGAAGCTTTCTTT. Drawing the rest from reference TRBV15 and TRBJ1-1, the complete variable domain is DAMVIQNPRYQVTQFGKPVTLSCSQTLNHNVMYWYQQKSSQAPKLLFHYYDKDFNNEADTPDNFQSRRPNTSFCFLDIRSPGLGDTAMYLCATSRDTGIGTEAFFGQGTRLTVV.

This sequence joins TRBV7-2 and TRBJ2-7, with TRBD2 matching 7 bases. This CDR3 is 15 amino acids long. Germline CDR1 is SGHTA and CDR2 is FQGNSA. V lost 4 bases, J lost 0 bases, and 6 bases stayed unmatched. CDR3 sequence reads: CASSSTGGSSYEQYF. DNA for the CDR3: TGTGCCAGCAGCTCCACGGGGGGAAGCTCCTACGAGCAGTACTTC.

The J gene is TRBJ2-5, the V gene TRBV15; 9 bases map to TRBD1. After removal of 0 bases from V and 11 bases from J, the junction contained 13 bases not matched to a gene. The CDR3 consists of 16 residues. Per the germline V gene, CDR1 is LNHNV and CDR2 is YYDKDF (reference sequence). CDR3 bases: TGTGCCACCAGCAGAGACCGTCCTGGACAGGGGCCCTGGCAGTACTTC. Protein product: CATSRDRPGQGPWQYF.

The chain uses TRBV19 and TRBJ1-2; D is undetermined. Per germline, CDR1 LNHDA and CDR2 SQIVND (reference sequence). The CDR3 is 14 amino acids. The germline V and J ends were trimmed by 6 bases and 0 bases, with 11 bases remaining between them. This chain's CDR3 is CASSAARSNYGYTF. CDR3 nucleotide sequence: TGTGCCAGTAGCGCGGCGAGATCTAACTATGGCTACACCTTC.

The chain joins TRBV6-5 to TRBJ2-7, with a tentative D call TRBD2 (7 bases). Germline-derived CDR1 and CDR2 are MNHEY and SVGAGI. Trimming removed 6 bases from V and 7 bases from J, with 22 bases in between. The CDR3 loop spans 15 amino acids. The CDR3 nucleotides are TGTGCCAGCAGGGGGGGGGCAGGGATTAAGACGGAGCAGTACTTC. Translation: CASRGGAGIKTEQYF.

The chain combines TRBV27 with TRBJ2-3, with 7 bases that match TRBD2. V lost 4 bases and J lost 2; bases outside the gene matches: 9. Germline CDR1 is MNHEY and CDR2 is SMNVEV (reference sequence). CDR3 length: 16 residues. This chain's CDR3 is CASSSLLAVPTDTQYF. DNA of the CDR3: TGTGCCAGCAGTTCCCTCCTAGCGGTACCCACAGATACGCAGTATTTT.